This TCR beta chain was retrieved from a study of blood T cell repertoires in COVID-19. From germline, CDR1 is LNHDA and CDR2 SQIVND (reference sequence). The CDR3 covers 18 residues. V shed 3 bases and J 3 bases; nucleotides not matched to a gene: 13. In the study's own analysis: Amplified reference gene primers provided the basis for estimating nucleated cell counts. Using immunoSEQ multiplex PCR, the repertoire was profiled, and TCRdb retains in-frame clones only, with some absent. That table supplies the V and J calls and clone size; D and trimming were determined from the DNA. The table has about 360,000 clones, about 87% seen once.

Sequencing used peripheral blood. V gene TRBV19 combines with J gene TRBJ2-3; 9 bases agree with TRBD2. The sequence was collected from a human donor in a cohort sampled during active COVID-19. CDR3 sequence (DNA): TGTGCCAGTAGTATGGGAGCGGGGGGTATCGGGGGAACAGATACGCAGTATTTT. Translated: CASSMGAGGIGGTDTQYF.